Below are 5 T cell receptor beta chains sequenced from a single sample in a study of blood T cell repertoires in COVID-19. Profiled with immunoSEQ multiplex PCR; TCRdb holds only in-frame clones, not every one. Among approximately 140,000 clones listed, around 89% were seen once. The material sequenced was peripheral blood. The receptor source for this set is a human donor in a cohort sampled during active COVID-19.

Comment on this clone: This clone may be a read error of a much larger clone one base away. The chain couples TRBV6-2 or TRBV6-3 to TRBJ2-1; the D gene is possibly TRBD1 (6 bases). Germline-derived CDR1 and CDR2 are MNHEY and SVGEGT. The CDR3 has 15 residues. The CDR3 region is CASSAYRGSYNKQFF. The CDR3 DNA is TGTGCCAGCAGTGCCTATAGGGGGTCCTACAATAAGCAGTTCTTC.

V is TRBV5-6 and J is TRBJ1-1, with 7 bases fitting TRBD1. The CDR3 runs to 11 residues. The V and J ends lost 6 bases and 6 bases, in that order; junction bases with no gene match: 2. Per the germline V gene, CDR1 is SGHDT and CDR2 is YYEEEE. This chain's CDR3 is CASTTGAEAFF. The CDR3 DNA reads TGTGCCAGCACCACAGGGGCTGAAGCTTTCTTT.

This clone was detected only once. In DNA form, the CDR3 reads TGCGCCAGCAGCCAAGATGTAGGGGGTAGGACTGAAGCTTTCTTT. Its translation is CASSQDVGGRTEAFF. The genes are TRBV4-1 and TRBJ1-1; TRBD1 might be the D (6 bases). V was cut by 0 bases and J by 5 bases, with 13 bases left in between. The germline V gene has CDR1 MGHRA and CDR2 YSYEKL. The CDR3 is made up of 15 amino acids.

The chain joins TRBV2 to TRBJ1-5; D unclear. Germline CDR1 reads SNHLY; CDR2 reads FYNNEI. CDR3 length: 14 amino acids. V was trimmed by 2 bases and J by 3 bases, leaving 8 bases between them. The CDR3 protein is CASSERHPNQPQHF. As DNA, the CDR3 is TGTGCCAGCAGTGAACGACACCCCAATCAGCCCCAGCATTTT.

The chain combines TRBV21-1 with TRBJ2-1; TRBD1, the D gene given by the table, was not confirmed from the DNA. TRBV21-1 is a pseudogene. The CDR3 totals 17 residues. The CDR3 is CASSIPEGTVTYNEQFF. In DNA, the CDR3 is TGTGCCAGCAGCATCCCCGAGGGGACAGTTACTTACAATGAGCAGTTCTTC.